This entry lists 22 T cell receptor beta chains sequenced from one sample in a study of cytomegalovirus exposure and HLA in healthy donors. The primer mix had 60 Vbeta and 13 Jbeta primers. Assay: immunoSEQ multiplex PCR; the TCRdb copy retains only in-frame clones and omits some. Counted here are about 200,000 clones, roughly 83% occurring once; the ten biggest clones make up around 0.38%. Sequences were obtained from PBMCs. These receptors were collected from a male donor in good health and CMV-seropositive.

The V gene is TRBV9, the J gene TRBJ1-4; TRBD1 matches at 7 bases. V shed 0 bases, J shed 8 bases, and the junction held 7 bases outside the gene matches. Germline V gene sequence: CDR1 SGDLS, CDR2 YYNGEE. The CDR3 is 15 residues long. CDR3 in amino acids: CASSVEAGGFEKLFF. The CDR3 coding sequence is TGTGCCAGCAGCGTAGAGGCAGGGGGTTTCGAAAAACTGTTTTTT.

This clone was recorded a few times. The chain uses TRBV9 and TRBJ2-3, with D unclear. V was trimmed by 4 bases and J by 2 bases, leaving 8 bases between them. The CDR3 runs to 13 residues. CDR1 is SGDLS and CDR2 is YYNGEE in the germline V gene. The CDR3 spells CASSLQHTDTQYF. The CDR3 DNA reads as TGTGCCAGCAGCTTACAACACACAGATACGCAGTATTTT.

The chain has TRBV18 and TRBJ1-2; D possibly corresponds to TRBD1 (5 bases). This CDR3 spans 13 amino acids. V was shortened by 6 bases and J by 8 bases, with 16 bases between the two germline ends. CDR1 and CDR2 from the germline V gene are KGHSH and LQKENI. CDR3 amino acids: CASSPDIWGGYTF. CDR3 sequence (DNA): TGTGCCAGCTCGCCGGACATCTGGGGCGGCTACACCTTC.

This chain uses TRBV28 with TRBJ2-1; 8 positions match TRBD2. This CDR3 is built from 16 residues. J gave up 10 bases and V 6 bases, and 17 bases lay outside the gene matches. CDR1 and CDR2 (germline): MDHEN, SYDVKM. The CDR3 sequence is CASSPGGLALVGEQFF. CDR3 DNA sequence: TGTGCCAGCAGCCCGGGGGGGCTAGCGCTAGTCGGGGAGCAGTTCTTC. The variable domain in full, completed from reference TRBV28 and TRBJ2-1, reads DVKVTQSSRYLVKRTGEKVFLECVQDMDHENMFWYRQDPGLGLRLIYFSYDVKMKEKGDIPEGYSVSREKKERFSLILESASTNQTSMYLCASSPGGLALVGEQFFGPGTRLTVL.

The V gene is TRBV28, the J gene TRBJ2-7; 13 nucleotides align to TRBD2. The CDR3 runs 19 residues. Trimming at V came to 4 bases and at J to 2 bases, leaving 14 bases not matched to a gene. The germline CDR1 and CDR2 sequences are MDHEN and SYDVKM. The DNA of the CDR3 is TGTGCCAGCAGTTCGCCCCCCGGGACTAGCGGGACCAACCCCTACGAGCAGTACTTC. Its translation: CASSSPPGTSGTNPYEQYF.

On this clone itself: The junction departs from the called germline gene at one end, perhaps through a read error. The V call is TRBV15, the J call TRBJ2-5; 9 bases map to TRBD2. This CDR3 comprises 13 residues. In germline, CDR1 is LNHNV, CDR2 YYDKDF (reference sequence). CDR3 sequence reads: CATSRQREVLAHF. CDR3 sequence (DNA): TGTGCCACCAGCAGACAGCGGGAGGTTTTAGCACACTTC. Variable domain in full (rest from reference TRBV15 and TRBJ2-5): DAMVIQNPRYQVTQFGKPVTLSCSQTLNHNVMYWYQQKSSQAPKLLFHYYDKDFNNEADTPDNFQSRRPNTSFCFLDIRSPGLGDTAMYLCATSRQREVLAHFGPGTRLLVL.

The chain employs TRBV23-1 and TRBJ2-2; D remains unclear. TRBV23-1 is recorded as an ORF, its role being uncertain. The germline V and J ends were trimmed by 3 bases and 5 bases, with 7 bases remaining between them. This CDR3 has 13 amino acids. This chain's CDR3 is CASSQCGTGELFF. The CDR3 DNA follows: TGCGCCAGCAGTCAGTGCGGAACCGGGGAGCTGTTTTTT.

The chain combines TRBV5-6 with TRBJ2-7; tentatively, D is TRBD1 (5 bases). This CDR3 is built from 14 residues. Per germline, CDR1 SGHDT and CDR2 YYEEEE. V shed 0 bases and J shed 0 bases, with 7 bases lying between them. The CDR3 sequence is CASSLDRSSYEQYF. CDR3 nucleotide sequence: TGTGCCAGCAGCTTGGACAGGAGCTCCTACGAGCAGTACTTC.

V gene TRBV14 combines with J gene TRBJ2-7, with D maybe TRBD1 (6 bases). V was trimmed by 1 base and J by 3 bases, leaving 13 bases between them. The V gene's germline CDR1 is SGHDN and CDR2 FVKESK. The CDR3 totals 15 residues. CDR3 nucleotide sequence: TGTGCCAGCAGCCAAGTTAACACAGGGAACTACGAGCAGTACTTC. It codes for CASSQVNTGNYEQYF.

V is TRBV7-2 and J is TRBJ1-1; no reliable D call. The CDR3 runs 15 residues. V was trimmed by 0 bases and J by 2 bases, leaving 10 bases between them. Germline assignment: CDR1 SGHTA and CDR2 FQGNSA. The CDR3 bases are TGTGCCAGCAGCTTAGCGCCCGGTCTCAACACTGAAGCTTTCTTT. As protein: CASSLAPGLNTEAFF. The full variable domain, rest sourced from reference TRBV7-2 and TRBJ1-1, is GAGVSQSPSNKVTEKGKDVELRCDPISGHTALYWYRQSLGQGLEFLIYFQGNSAPDKSGLPSDRFSAERTGGSVSTLTIQRTQQEDSAVYLCASSLAPGLNTEAFFGQGTRLTVV.

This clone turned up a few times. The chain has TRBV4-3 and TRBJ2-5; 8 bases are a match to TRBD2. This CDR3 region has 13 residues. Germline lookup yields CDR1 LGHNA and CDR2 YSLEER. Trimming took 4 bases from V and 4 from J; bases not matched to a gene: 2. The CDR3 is CASSPGRGETQYF. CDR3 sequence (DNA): TGCGCCAGCAGCCCCGGGAGGGGAGAGACCCAGTACTTC.

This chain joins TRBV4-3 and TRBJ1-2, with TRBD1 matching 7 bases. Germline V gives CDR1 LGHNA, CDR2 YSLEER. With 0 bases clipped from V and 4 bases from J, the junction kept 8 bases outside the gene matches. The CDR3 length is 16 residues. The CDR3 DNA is TGCGCCAGCAGCCAAGATTCGACAGGGCGCTTCTATGGCTACACCTTC. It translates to CASSQDSTGRFYGYTF.

In DNA form, the CDR3 reads TGTGCCAGCAGCCCACTAGCGGGGGCCTATCAAAATGAGCAGTTCTTC. Translating it yields CASSPLAGAYQNEQFF. The chain recombines TRBV2 with TRBJ2-1; TRBD2 aligns across 11 bases. V lost 6 bases, J lost 7 bases, and 11 bases stayed unmatched. The CDR3 spans 16 residues. CDR1 SNHLY and CDR2 FYNNEI come from the germline V gene.

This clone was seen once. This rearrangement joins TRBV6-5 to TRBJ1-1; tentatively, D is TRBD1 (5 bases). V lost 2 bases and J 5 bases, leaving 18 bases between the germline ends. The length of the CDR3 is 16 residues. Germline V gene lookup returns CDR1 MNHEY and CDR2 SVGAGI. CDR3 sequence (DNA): TGTGCCAGCAGTTACGACCAACCGGGGAGGGGAACTGAAGCTTTCTTT. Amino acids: CASSYDQPGRGTEAFF.

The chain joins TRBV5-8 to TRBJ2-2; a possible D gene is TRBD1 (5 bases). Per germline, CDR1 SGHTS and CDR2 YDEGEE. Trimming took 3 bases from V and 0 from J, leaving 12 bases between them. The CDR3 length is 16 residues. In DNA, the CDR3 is TGTGCCAGCAGCTCCGGACACCGGTCGAACACCGGGGAGCTGTTTTTT. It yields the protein CASSSGHRSNTGELFF.

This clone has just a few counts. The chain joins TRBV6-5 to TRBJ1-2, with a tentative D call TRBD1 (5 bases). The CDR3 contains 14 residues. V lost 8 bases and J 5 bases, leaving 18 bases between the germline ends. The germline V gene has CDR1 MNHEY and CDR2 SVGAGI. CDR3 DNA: TGTGCCAGCCGCGCCGGCGGGGCCAAGTATGGCTACACCTTC. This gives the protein CASRAGGAKYGYTF.

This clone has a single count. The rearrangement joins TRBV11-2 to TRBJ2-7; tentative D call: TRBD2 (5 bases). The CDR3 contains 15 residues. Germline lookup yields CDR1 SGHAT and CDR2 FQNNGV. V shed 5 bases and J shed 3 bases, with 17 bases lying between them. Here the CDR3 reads CASSLAGNKVYEQYF. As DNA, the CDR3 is TGTGCCAGCAGCCTAGCTGGTAACAAAGTCTACGAGCAGTACTTC.

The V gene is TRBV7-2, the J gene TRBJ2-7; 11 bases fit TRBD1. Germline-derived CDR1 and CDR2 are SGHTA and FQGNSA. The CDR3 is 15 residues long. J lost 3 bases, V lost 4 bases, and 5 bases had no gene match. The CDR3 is CASSSTGTGGYEQYF. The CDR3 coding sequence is TGTGCCAGCAGCTCCACCGGGACAGGGGGCTACGAGCAGTACTTC.

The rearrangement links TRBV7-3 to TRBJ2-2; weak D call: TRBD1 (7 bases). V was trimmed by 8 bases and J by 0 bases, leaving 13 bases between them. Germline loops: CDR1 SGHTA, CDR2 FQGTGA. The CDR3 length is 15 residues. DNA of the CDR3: TGTGCCAGCGGAGGGGGCGAACCGAACACCGGGGAGCTGTTTTTT. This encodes CASGGGEPNTGELFF.

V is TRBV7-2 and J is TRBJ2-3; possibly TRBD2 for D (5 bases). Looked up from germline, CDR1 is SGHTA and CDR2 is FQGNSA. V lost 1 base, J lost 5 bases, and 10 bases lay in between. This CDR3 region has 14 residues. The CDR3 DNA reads TGTGCCAGCAGCTTAGTTCGGGCGGGAGATACGCAGTATTTT. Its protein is CASSLVRAGDTQYF.

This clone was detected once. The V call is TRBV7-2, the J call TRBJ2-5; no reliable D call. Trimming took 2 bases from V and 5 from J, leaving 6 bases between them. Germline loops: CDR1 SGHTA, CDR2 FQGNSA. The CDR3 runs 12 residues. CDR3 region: CASSLWRETQYF. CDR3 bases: TGTGCCAGCAGCTTATGGCGGGAGACCCAGTACTTC.

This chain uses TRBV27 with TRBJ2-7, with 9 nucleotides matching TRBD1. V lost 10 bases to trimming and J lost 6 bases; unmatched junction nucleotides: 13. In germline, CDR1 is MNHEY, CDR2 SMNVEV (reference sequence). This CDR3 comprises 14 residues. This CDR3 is CATRILGTGLEQYF. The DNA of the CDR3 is TGTGCCACCAGGATTTTAGGGACAGGGCTCGAGCAGTACTTC.